This T cell receptor beta chain came from a study of T cells in Graves' hyperthyroidism and ophthalmopathy. This clonotype was observed at least ten times. Its antigen is not identified. RNA transcripts provided the source from which TCR beta CDR3 regions were amplified. A set of HTBI primers served as the primers for a first-round RT-PCR of the TCR CDR3. Each CDR3 protein gets one entry after TCRdb re-called the multiplex PCR reads with MiXCR. The data hold 350,000 to 450,000 distinct CDR3 sequences, with about 17% observed a single time. Patients between 18 and 65 years old had hyperthyroidism, newly diagnosed and lasting under 2 months. Lactation, pregnancy, other autoimmune disease or uncontrolled infection led to exclusion of patients. Initially, at the first diagnosis of hyperthyroidism and before any ophthalmopathy symptoms, blood was sampled. The V gene's germline CDR1 is GTSNPN and CDR2 SVGIG (reference sequence). The V end was cut by 2 bases, the J end by 3 bases, with 12 bases between. The CDR3 has 14 residues.

Notes on the study in general: The majority of expanded thyroid clonotypes above 0.001 also appeared in blood.

This sequence originates from a young woman with Graves' hyperthyroidism that later progressed to Graves' ophthalmopathy. The chain combines TRBV30 with TRBJ2-3; D is possibly TRBD2 (5 bases). The sample was blood. This CDR3 reads CAWSSTRRTDTQYF. The CDR3, as DNA: TGTGCCTGGAGTAGCACTAGACGTACAGATACGCAGTATTTT.